What follows are 26 T cell receptor beta chains derived from one specimen sequenced in a study of cytomegalovirus exposure and HLA in healthy donors. PCR was performed using 60 Vbeta and 13 Jbeta primers. This table comes from immunoSEQ multiplex PCR, and its TCRdb copy is limited to in-frame clones, with some not included. The data contain 250,000 to 350,000 clones, 86% of them singletons. Sequenced material: PBMCs. These receptor sequences come from a middle-aged man in good health and CMV-seropositive.

The chain joins TRBV5-1 to TRBJ2-7; TRBD1 matches 10 bases. The length of the CDR3 is 15 residues. From germline, CDR1 is SGHRS and CDR2 YFSETQ. With 2 bases clipped from V and 5 bases from J, the junction kept 7 bases outside the gene matches. CDR3 coding DNA: TGCGCCAGCAGCTTACAGACAGGGGGCCTCAACGAGCAGTACTTC. Residues: CASSLQTGGLNEQYF.

This chain connects TRBV2 to TRBJ2-1; TRBD2 agrees at 9 bases. The CDR3 length is 18 residues. Germline V lookup: CDR1 SNHLY, CDR2 FYNNEI. V lost 2 bases and J lost 2; bases outside the gene matches: 10. CDR3 residues: CASSERGLAAVTYNEQFF. CDR3 DNA sequence: TGTGCCAGCAGTGAAAGGGGACTAGCCGCAGTGACCTACAATGAGCAGTTCTTC.

To note about this clone: At one boundary the junction diverges from the germline segment, which might be a read error. This rearrangement joins TRBV29-1 to TRBJ2-1; 10 bases map to TRBD2. Germline V gene lookup returns CDR1 SQVTM and CDR2 ANQGSEA. The CDR3 length is 14 residues. CDR3: CSAEAGGYYNEQFF. CDR3 bases: TGCAGCGCTGAAGCGGGAGGGTACTACAATGAGCAGTTCTTC.

The chain links TRBV4-3 to TRBJ2-1, with a possible D match to TRBD1 (5 bases). Germline assignment: CDR1 LGHNA and CDR2 YSLEER. V was shortened by 0 bases and J by 1 base, with 13 bases between the two germline ends. CDR3 length: 17 residues. CDR3 sequence reads: CASSQDRAVRSYNEQFF. The CDR3 coding sequence is TGCGCCAGCAGCCAAGACAGGGCGGTCCGATCCTACAATGAGCAGTTCTTC.

The rearrangement uses TRBV27 and TRBJ2-3; 12 nucleotides align to TRBD2. Germline loops: CDR1 MNHEY, CDR2 SMNVEV (reference sequence). The CDR3 length is 18 residues. V shed 5 bases and J 6 bases; nucleotides not matched to a gene: 15. DNA for the CDR3: TGTGCCAGCAGTCAACACGGACTAGCGGGAACAACGGGGGATACGCAGTATTTT. Translation: CASSQHGLAGTTGDTQYF.

J is TRBJ1-1 and V is TRBV6-5, with TRBD1 matching over 7 bases. V shed 3 bases and J 10 bases; nucleotides not matched to a gene: 5. From germline, CDR1 is MNHEY and CDR2 SVGAGI. The CDR3 loop spans 12 amino acids. Here the CDR3 DNA reads TGTGCCAGCAGTTATATCGACAGGGCAGCTTTCTTT. The encoded protein is CASSYIDRAAFF.

The CDR3: CASSLGIMNTEAFF. For the CDR3, the DNA is TGTGCCAGCAGCCTCGGGATCATGAACACTGAAGCTTTCTTT. The chain has TRBV5-4 and TRBJ1-1; no clear D gene. The CDR3 consists of 14 residues. Germline V gives CDR1 SGHNT, CDR2 YYREEE (reference sequence). The V end lost 4 bases, the J end lost 0 bases, and 10 bases lay between the germline ends.

The V gene is TRBV9, the J gene TRBJ2-3, with TRBD2 matching 9 bases. This CDR3 region has 17 residues. Per germline, CDR1 SGDLS and CDR2 YYNGEE. Germline trimming cut 3 bases from V and 2 bases from J; bases unmatched to any gene: 10. The CDR3 sequence is CASSAPRSGRTTDTQYF. In DNA form, the CDR3 reads TGTGCCAGCAGCGCACCCCGTAGCGGGAGAACCACAGATACGCAGTATTTT.

The V gene is TRBV11-2, the J gene TRBJ2-3; perhaps TRBD1 as D (6 bases). The ends were cut back, 6 bases at V and 2 bases at J, with 21 bases in the middle. Germline V gene data show CDR1 as SGHAT and CDR2 as FQNNGV. The CDR3 has 17 residues. Here the CDR3 reads CASRTTKRKGDTDTQYF. For the CDR3, the DNA is TGTGCCAGCAGAACGACAAAGCGAAAGGGGGACACAGATACGCAGTATTTT.

In its sample, this clone was seen once. This sequence joins TRBV4-1 and TRBJ2-2; TRBD2 agrees at 9 bases. Looked up from germline, CDR1 is MGHRA and CDR2 is YSYEKL. The CDR3 has 16 residues. V gave up 0 bases and J gave up 6 bases; unmatched junction bases: 5. CDR3 loop: CASSQDGTSLAGELFF. The CDR3, as DNA: TGCGCCAGCAGCCAAGACGGGACTAGCCTGGCCGGGGAGCTGTTTTTT.

J is TRBJ2-3 and V is TRBV7-9; a possible D gene is TRBD2 (5 bases). The germline gives CDR1 SEHNR, CDR2 FQNEAQ (reference sequence). The length of the CDR3 is 15 residues. The germline V and J ends were trimmed by 8 bases and 2 bases, with 17 bases remaining between them. CDR3 sequence reads: CASPPSGRTTDTQYF. The CDR3 bases are TGTGCCAGCCCCCCCTCGGGAAGAACCACAGATACGCAGTATTTT. Full variable domain (missing parts from reference TRBV7-9 and TRBJ2-3): DTGVSQNPRHKITKRGQNVTFRCDPISEHNRLYWYRQTLGQGPEFLTYFQNEAQLEKSRLLSDRFSAERPKGSFSTLEIQRTEQGDSAMYLCASPPSGRTTDTQYFGPGTRLTVL.

The gene calls are TRBV27 and TRBJ2-2; 8 bases match TRBD2. CDR3 length: 15 residues. Trimming took 5 bases from V and 2 from J; bases not matched to a gene: 4. Germline loops: CDR1 MNHEY, CDR2 SMNVEV (reference sequence). Here the CDR3 reads CASSLSGTNTGELFF. The CDR3 DNA sequence: TGTGCCAGCAGTCTTAGCGGGACAAACACCGGGGAGCTGTTTTTT.

The chain combines TRBV7-2 with TRBJ2-7; TRBD1 aligns across 8 bases. The CDR3 contains 14 residues. The germline V gene has CDR1 SGHTA and CDR2 FQGNSA. Losses at the gene ends were 3 bases for V and 2 bases for J; bases not matched to a gene: 3. CDR3 DNA: TGTGCCAGCAGCTTGACAGGGGCCCCCTACGAGCAGTACTTC. Protein sequence: CASSLTGAPYEQYF.

This chain connects TRBV27 to TRBJ1-2, with D possibly being TRBD1 (5 bases). Germline V lookup: CDR1 MNHEY, CDR2 SMNVEV (reference sequence). The CDR3 covers 13 residues. Between the trimmed V and J ends, which lost 5 bases and 6 bases, there was a span of 13 bases. The chain's CDR3 is CASSPPGNHGYTF. DNA of the CDR3: TGTGCCAGCAGTCCCCCAGGGAATCATGGCTACACCTTC.

This clone is a singleton in its sample. The chain carries TRBV5-1 and TRBJ2-3; a weak D match, TRBD1 (5 bases). Germline-derived CDR1 and CDR2 are SGHRS and YFSETQ. This CDR3 has 17 amino acids. The V gene lost 0 bases and the J gene lost 3 bases, with 17 bases spanning the gap. CDR3 protein: CASSLGSMDTSTDTQYF. CDR3 nucleotide sequence: TGCGCCAGCAGCTTGGGGAGTATGGACACTTCTACAGATACGCAGTATTTT.

The rearrangement links TRBV9 to TRBJ2-3, with 7 bases matching TRBD1. The V and J ends lost 0 bases and 3 bases, in that order; junction bases with no gene match: 4. Germline V gene lookup returns CDR1 SGDLS and CDR2 YYNGEE. The CDR3 consists of 15 residues. CDR3 nucleotides: TGTGCCAGCAGCGTAGGGGACAGACCGACAGATACGCAGTATTTT. Its translation is CASSVGDRPTDTQYF.

The chain employs TRBV28 and TRBJ1-5; unclear D gene. V lost 3 bases and J 0 bases, leaving 9 bases between the germline ends. The CDR3 runs to 15 residues. In germline, CDR1 is MDHEN, CDR2 SYDVKM. The CDR3 DNA is TGTGCCAGCAGTTTCGTGGAGTATAGCAATCAGCCCCAGCATTTT. This translates into CASSFVEYSNQPQHF.

The V and J genes are TRBV7-9 and TRBJ2-7, with TRBD1 matching over 8 bases. The V and J ends lost 4 bases and 3 bases, in that order; junction bases with no gene match: 5. This CDR3 spans 14 amino acids. Germline-derived CDR1 and CDR2 are SEHNR and FQNEAQ (reference sequence). Written as DNA, the CDR3 is TGTGCCAGCAGCTCAGGAGACAGGGGCTACGAGCAGTACTTC. Translating gives CASSSGDRGYEQYF.

This clone was seen only a few times. This sequence joins TRBV6-6 and TRBJ2-1, with D perhaps matching TRBD1 (5 bases). CDR3 length equals 15 residues. Germline V gene lookup returns CDR1 MNHNY and CDR2 SVGAGI (reference sequence). With 7 bases removed from V and 0 bases from J, the gap between germline ends came to 13 bases. The CDR3 coding sequence is TGTGCCAGCACCGTCCGAAGGGGCTCCTACAATGAGCAGTTCTTC. It codes for CASTVRRGSYNEQFF.

J is TRBJ2-7 and V is TRBV5-1; TRBD1 matches 11 bases. V trimming: 0 bases; J trimming: 5 bases; junction bases outside the gene matches: 4. CDR1 SGHRS and CDR2 YFSETQ come from the germline V gene. This CDR3 region has 15 residues. CDR3 in amino acids: CASSLGGTGGNEQYF. The CDR3 bases are TGCGCCAGCAGCTTGGGCGGGACAGGGGGAAACGAGCAGTACTTC.

J is TRBJ2-3 and V is TRBV18; the D gene is possibly TRBD1 (6 bases). CDR3 length equals 14 residues. The germline CDR1 and CDR2 sequences are KGHSH and LQKENI. Trimming removed 4 bases at V and 1 base at J, with 9 bases between. The CDR3 DNA is TGTGCCAGCTCACGGGGACACGGCACAGATACGCAGTATTTT. Translated: CASSRGHGTDTQYF.

The V gene is TRBV7-7, the J gene TRBJ2-5; the D gene is possibly TRBD2 (6 bases). Germline V gene lookup returns CDR1 SSHAT and CDR2 FNYEAQ (reference sequence). There are 15 residues in the CDR3. For the CDR3, the DNA is TGTGTTAGCAGCCATCTGACTAGTGGTGCGGAGACCCAGTACTTC. As protein: CVSSHLTSGAETQYF.

The chain uses TRBV7-6 and TRBJ1-1; D may be TRBD1 (6 bases). The germline V gene has CDR1 SGHVS and CDR2 FNYEAQ. The V end was cut by 6 bases, the J end by 2 bases, with 19 bases between. The CDR3 runs 16 residues. The CDR3 region is CASSLLGGAKNTEAFF. CDR3 sequence (DNA): TGTGCCAGCAGTTTACTTGGGGGGGCGAAAAACACTGAAGCTTTCTTT.

The chain combines TRBV11-2 with TRBJ2-7, with 8 bases matching TRBD1. In germline, CDR1 is SGHAT, CDR2 FQNNGV. Trimming took 5 bases from V and 3 from J; bases not matched to a gene: 6. This CDR3 is 14 amino acids long. The CDR3 DNA sequence: TGTGCCAGCAGCGCCGGGACAGGCTACTACGAGCAGTACTTC. It yields the protein CASSAGTGYYEQYF.

The V gene is TRBV10-3, the J gene TRBJ2-1, with a tentative D call TRBD2 (6 bases). The CDR3 has 13 amino acids. Germline V gene sequence: CDR1 ENHRY, CDR2 SYGVKD. Trimming pared 0 bases from V and 7 bases from J, leaving 7 bases between. This chain's CDR3 is CAISESEGNEQFF. The CDR3 DNA reads as TGTGCCATCAGTGAGTCGGAGGGGAATGAGCAGTTCTTC.

V and J are TRBV7-9 and TRBJ1-5; no reliable D call. Looked up from germline, CDR1 is SEHNR and CDR2 is FQNEAQ (reference sequence). The CDR3 is 15 residues long. V lost 5 bases to trimming and J lost 2 bases, with 13 bases between them. Here the CDR3 reads CASSPGLGGNQPQHF. CDR3 coding DNA: TGTGCCAGCAGCCCCGGCTTGGGAGGCAATCAGCCCCAGCATTTT.